This TCR beta chain was sequenced for a study of shared clonotypes between healthy human individuals. For the study at large: For every donor, three CD4 naive, three CD4 memory, two CD8 naive and one CD8 memory plates were used. Study-wide results and caveats: The study generally estimated greater richness for naive than memory subsets. All-four-donor shared clonotypes had higher generation probabilities than non-shared clonotypes did.

The germline gives CDR1 SGDLS, CDR2 YYNGEE. J gave up 2 bases and V 3 bases, and 6 bases lay outside the gene matches. The CDR3 contains 15 residues. In regard to this clone: Its antigen is unidentified.

Measured with immunoSEQ multiplex PCR; TCRdb has only the in-frame clones, and not every one. This sample has around 1.9 million clones, with more than 85% found just once. Positively selected for CCR7, the CD45RO-negative cells used as naive CD8 cells excluded terminally differentiated effector memory CD45RA+ cells. The sample taken for sequencing was naive CD8+ T cells from PBMCs. This rearrangement joins TRBV9 to TRBJ2-3, with 7 bases matching TRBD2. This receptor was obtained from a young man in good health. Some clones in this sample may be carry-over from other donors' samples. The CDR3 sequence is CASSASGLPTDTQYF. As DNA, the CDR3 is TGTGCCAGCAGCGCCTCGGGACTACCCACAGATACGCAGTATTTT.